This T cell receptor beta chain was obtained from a study of T cells in Graves' hyperthyroidism and ophthalmopathy. Germline V lookup: CDR1 DFQATT, CDR2 SNEGSKA (reference sequence). There are 15 residues in the CDR3. Losses at the gene ends were 5 bases for V and 8 bases for J; bases not matched to a gene: 10. TCR beta CDR3 regions were amplified from RNA transcripts. When the TCR CDR3 underwent first-round RT-PCR, the HTBI primer set was used. TCRdb re-called the multiplex PCR reads with MiXCR, one entry per CDR3 protein. The sample comprises more than 500,000 distinct CDR3 sequences, roughly 15% of which are singletons, and 25% to 30% rests with the top ten. Uncontrolled infection, other autoimmune disease, pregnancy or lactation barred patients from enrollment.

The sequenced material came from blood. V is TRBV20-1 and J is TRBJ2-1, with TRBD2 matching over 12 bases. The receptor's source is a woman in her twenties or thirties with Graves' ophthalmopathy. CDR3 DNA: TGCAGTGCTCGTTCCCGACTAGCGGGAGAATATGAGCAGTTCTTC. It is translated as CSARSRLAGEYEQFF.